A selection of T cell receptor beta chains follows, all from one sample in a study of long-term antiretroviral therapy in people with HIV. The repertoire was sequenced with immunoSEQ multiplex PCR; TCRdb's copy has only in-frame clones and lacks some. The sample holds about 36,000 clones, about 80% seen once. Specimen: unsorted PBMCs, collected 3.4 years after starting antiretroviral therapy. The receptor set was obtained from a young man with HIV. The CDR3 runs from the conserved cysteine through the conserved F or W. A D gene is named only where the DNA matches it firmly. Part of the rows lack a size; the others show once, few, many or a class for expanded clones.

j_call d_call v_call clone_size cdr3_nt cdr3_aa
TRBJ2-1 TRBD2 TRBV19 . TGTGCCAGTAGTATAGGCCAGGGACTAGCGAATTACAATGAGCAGTTCTTC CASSIGQGLANYNEQFF
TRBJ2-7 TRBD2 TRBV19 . TGTGCCAGTAGCACCGGGACTAGCGGGGTTCCCTACGAGCAGTACTTC CASSTGTSGVPYEQYF
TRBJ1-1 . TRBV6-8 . TGTGCCAGCAGTTATACAGGCGTGGACACTGAAGCTTTCTTT CASSYTGVDTEAFF
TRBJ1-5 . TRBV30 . TGTGCCTGGGACCGCGGTGCAGGGGCGGGGGGCAATCAGCCCCAGCATTTT CAWDRGAGAGGNQPQHF
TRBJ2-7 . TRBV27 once TGTGCCAGCAGTTTATCGAAGGGGGTGTCCTACGAGCAGTACTTC CASSLSKGVSYEQYF
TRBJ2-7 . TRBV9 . TGTGCCAGCAGCGTAGAGGGGACACCTGGCTCCTACGAGCAGTACTTC CASSVEGTPGSYEQYF
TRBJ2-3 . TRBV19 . TGTGCCAGTAGTATTCCGGGACGGATCACAGATACGCAGTATTTT CASSIPGRITDTQYF
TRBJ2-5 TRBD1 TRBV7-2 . TGTGCCAGCAGCCTGGACAGGCGAGAGACCCAGTACTTC CASSLDRRETQYF
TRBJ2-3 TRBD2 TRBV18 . TGTGCCAGCTCACCCGCGGGAGCCATCACAGATACGCAGTATTTT CASSPAGAITDTQYF
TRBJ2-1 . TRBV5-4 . TGTGCCAGCAGCTATTCTCGGGGGAGCTCCTACAATGAGCAGTTCTTC CASSYSRGSSYNEQFF
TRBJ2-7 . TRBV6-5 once TGTGCCAGCAGTCCCTCCGGGACAATCTACGAGCAGTACTTC CASSPSGTIYEQYF
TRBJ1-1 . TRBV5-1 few TGCGCCAGCACCACCTCTTGGGCGAACACTGAAGCTTTCTTT CASTTSWANTEAFF
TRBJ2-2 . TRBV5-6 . TGTGCCAGCAGTCCCTGGCGGAGATCCAACACCGGGGAGCTGTTTTTT CASSPWRRSNTGELFF
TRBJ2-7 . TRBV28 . TGTGCCACCCTTGCAGGGAACTCCTACGAGCAGTACTTC CATLAGNSYEQYF
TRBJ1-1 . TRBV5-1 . TGCGCCAGCAGCCCCTATGGAAGGGCGAACACTGAAGCTTTCTTT CASSPYGRANTEAFF
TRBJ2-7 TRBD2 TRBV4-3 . TGCGCCAGCAGCCAAGGGGAGGGAGCGACATACGAGCAGTACTTC CASSQGEGATYEQYF
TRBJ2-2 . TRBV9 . TGTGCCAGCAGCGTAACACGGATCGGGGAGCTGTTTTTT CASSVTRIGELFF
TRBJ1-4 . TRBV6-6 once TGTGCCAGCAGTACAGGGACAACGGCAACTAATGAAAAACTGTTTTTT CASSTGTTATNEKLFF
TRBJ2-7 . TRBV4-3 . TGCGCCAGCAGCCAAGTGGGTACCAGGGCCCACGAGCAGTACTTC CASSQVGTRAHEQYF
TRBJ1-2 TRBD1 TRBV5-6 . TGTGCCAGCAGCTTGGGGGCAGGGGGCTATGGCTACACCTTC CASSLGAGGYGYTF
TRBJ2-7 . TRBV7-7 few TGTGCCAGCAGCCAGGACGGCTACGAGCAGTACTTC CASSQDGYEQYF
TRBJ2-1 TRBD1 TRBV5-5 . TGTGCCAGCAGCCTGTCCCCGGGACAGGGTGTCAATGAGCAGTTCTTC CASSLSPGQGVNEQFF
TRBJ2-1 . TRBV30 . TGTGCCTGGAGTGTAAGTCTGGGAAGGGTCAATGAGCAGTTCTTC CAWSVSLGRVNEQFF
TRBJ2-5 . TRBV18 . TGTGCCAGCTCACTACAGGCTAGGGAGACCCAGTACTTC CASSLQARETQYF
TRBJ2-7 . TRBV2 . TGTGCCAGCAGGAGACAGGGAGGGACCTACGAGCAGTACTTC CASRRQGGTYEQYF
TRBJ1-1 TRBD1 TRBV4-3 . TGCGCCAGCAGCCAAATTGGTGGCAGGGGGCTTCCTGAAGCTTTCTTT CASSQIGGRGLPEAFF
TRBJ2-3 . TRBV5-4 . TGTGCCAGCAGCGTCACCGCTGCTAGCACAGATACGCAGTATTTT CASSVTAASTDTQYF
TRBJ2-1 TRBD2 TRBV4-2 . TGTGCCAGCAGCCAAGATCTAGCGGGAGGCGAGCAGTTCTTC CASSQDLAGGEQFF
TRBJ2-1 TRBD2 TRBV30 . TGTGCCTGGAGCGGACTAGCGGGAGTAGCCAATGAGCAGTTCTTC CAWSGLAGVANEQFF
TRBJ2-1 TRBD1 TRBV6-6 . TGTGCCAGCAGACTTTGGACAGGGCGCAATGAGCAGTTCTTC CASRLWTGRNEQFF
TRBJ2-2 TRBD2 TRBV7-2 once TGTGCCAGCAGCTTAATGAGCGGGAGTACCACCGGGGAGCTGTTTTTT CASSLMSGSTTGELFF
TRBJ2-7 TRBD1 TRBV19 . TGTGCCAGTACTCCGGGACAGGGGGTCTACGAGCAGTACTTC CASTPGQGVYEQYF
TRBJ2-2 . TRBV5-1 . TGCGCCAGCAGCTTGGACAGGGCGAACACCGGGGAGCTGTTTTTT CASSLDRANTGELFF
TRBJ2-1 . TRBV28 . TGTGCCAGCAGCCCATTTAAGGAGCAGTTCTTC CASSPFKEQFF
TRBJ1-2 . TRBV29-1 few TGCAGCGTCCCGACATACTATGGCTACACCTTC CSVPTYYGYTF
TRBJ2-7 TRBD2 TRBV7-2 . TGTGCCAGCAGCTTTTCTAGCGGGAGGGCCGACGAGCAGTACTTC CASSFSSGRADEQYF
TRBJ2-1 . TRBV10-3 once TGTGCCATCAGCCCCTCTCGGGATGAGCAGTTCTTC CAISPSRDEQFF
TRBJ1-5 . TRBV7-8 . TGTGCCAGCAGCGGAGGAGTCAATCAGCCCCAGCATTTT CASSGGVNQPQHF
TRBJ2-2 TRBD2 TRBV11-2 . TGTGCCAGCAGCCCAAGGACTAGCGGGAGAGAAGGTGGGGAGCTGTTTTTT CASSPRTSGREGGELFF
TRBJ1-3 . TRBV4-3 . TGCGCCAGCAGCCAAGGGGTCGGTGGAAACACCATATATTTT CASSQGVGGNTIYF
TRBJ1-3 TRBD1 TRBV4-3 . TGCGCCAGCAGCCAAGTAGGGGGCGGCTCTGGAAACACCATATATTTT CASSQVGGGSGNTIYF
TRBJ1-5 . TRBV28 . TGTGCCAGCAGTCCGAACAATCAGCCCCAGCATTTT CASSPNNQPQHF
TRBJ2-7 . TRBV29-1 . TGCAGCGCCCAACAGGGATTCTCCTACGAGCAGTACTTC CSAQQGFSYEQYF
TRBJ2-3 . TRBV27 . TGTGCCAGCAGTTTATATGTAACTAGCACAGATACGCAGTATTTT CASSLYVTSTDTQYF
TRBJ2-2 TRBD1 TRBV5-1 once TGCGCCAGCAGCTTGGAACCACAGGGGGACACCGGGGAGCTGTTTTTT CASSLEPQGDTGELFF
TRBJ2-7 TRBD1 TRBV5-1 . TGCGCCAGCAGCTTGGAGGGGGCGCAGGGCTCCTACGAGCAGTACTTC CASSLEGAQGSYEQYF
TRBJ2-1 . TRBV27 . TGTGCCAGCAGTTTATGGGACACGGATGAGCAGTTCTTC CASSLWDTDEQFF
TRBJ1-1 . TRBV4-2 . TGTGCCAGCAGCCAAAGTGGAACGAGGAACACTGAAGCTTTCTTT CASSQSGTRNTEAFF
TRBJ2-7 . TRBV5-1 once TGCGCCAGCAAAGGGGGGGTCAGCGACGAGCAGTACTTC CASKGGVSDEQYF
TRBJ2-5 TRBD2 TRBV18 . TGTGCCAGCTCACCACCGGAGGGGAGGGCGGAGACCCAGTACTTC CASSPPEGRAETQYF
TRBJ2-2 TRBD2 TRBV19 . TGTGCCAGCAACGGACTAGCGGGAGCCGGGGAGCTGTTTTTT CASNGLAGAGELFF
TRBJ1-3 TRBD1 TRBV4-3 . TGCGCCAGCAGCCAAGATGTAGCAGGGGGCAGCGGAAACACCATATATTTT CASSQDVAGGSGNTIYF
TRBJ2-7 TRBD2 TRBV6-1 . TGTGCCAGCAGTAGGTGGGAGGGCCTTGACGAGCAGTACTTC CASSRWEGLDEQYF